The TCR beta chain described here comes from a study of beta chain features in type 1 diabetes. Study-wide context: Age, gender and cell yields were alike across patients and healthy donors.

Broader study findings: The VDJ junctions of type 1 diabetes patients carried fewer insertions and more deletions. Patients' naive, central memory and Treg TCRB repertoires seemed closer to one another than those of healthy donors. All four CD4+ subsets from Type 1 diabetes patients carried moderately but significantly shorter TCRB CDR3s.

By way of CD45RO/CCR7/CD25/CD127/CD95/CD27, the CD4+ regulatory, stem cell-like memory, central memory and naive cells were sorted. Every isolated RNA sample was fully reverse transcribed, so sequencing captured expressed TCRB transcripts. The method was immunoSEQ multiplex PCR; TCRdb's version includes in-frame clones alone and lacks a portion of them. Found here are about 160,000 clones, 6.5% to 9.5% of them singletons; the top ten hold 0.94%. On this clone: The antigen is not known.

The sample comprised central memory CD4+ T cells from blood. The clonotype originates from a woman between 40 and 50 years old with type 1 diabetes.

The CDR3 DNA reads as TGTGCCAGCAGTTACTCGCCCAGGGTAGACACTGAAGCTTTCTTT. Protein product: CASSYSPRVDTEAFF. The chain is built from TRBV6-5 and TRBJ1-1, with D perhaps matching TRBD1 (5 bases). The V end was cut by 0 bases, the J end by 3 bases, with 11 bases between. The CDR3 runs to 15 residues. Germline V lookup: CDR1 MNHEY, CDR2 SVGAGI.